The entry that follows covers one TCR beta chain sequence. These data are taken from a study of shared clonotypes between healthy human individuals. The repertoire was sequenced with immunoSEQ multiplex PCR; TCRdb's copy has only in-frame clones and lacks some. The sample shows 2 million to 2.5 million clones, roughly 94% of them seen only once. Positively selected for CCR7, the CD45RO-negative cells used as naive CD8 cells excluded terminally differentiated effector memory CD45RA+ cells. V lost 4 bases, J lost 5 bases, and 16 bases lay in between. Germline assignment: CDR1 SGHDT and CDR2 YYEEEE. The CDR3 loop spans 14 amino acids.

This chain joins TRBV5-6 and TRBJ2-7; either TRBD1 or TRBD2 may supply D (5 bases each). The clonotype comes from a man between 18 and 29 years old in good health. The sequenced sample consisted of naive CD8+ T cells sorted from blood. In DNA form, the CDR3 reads TGTGCCAGCAGCCCTCGTCCCGGGGACCACGAGCAGTACTTC. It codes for CASSPRPGDHEQYF.